The present entry profiles one T cell receptor (beta chain) with its context. The same CDR3 is also encoded by other DNA sequences in this sample. The sample comes from a study of blood T cell repertoires in COVID-19. Study processing details: Using reference gene primer amplification, nucleated cell counts were estimated. The assay was immunoSEQ multiplex PCR, and TCRdb's table has in-frame clones only and misses some. V, J and clone size are those of that table, while D and trimming were read from the DNA. The repertoire has 95,000 to 150,000 clones, over 80% of them found once; the top ten carry roughly 3.5%. The germline V and J ends were trimmed by 3 bases and 5 bases, with 10 bases remaining between them. Germline V gene lookup returns CDR1 SGHVS and CDR2 FNYEAQ. This CDR3 region has 13 residues. Participants' reported clinical history set cohort assignment.

J is TRBJ1-1 and V is TRBV7-6; D unclear. The receptor's source is a woman in her 30s who had recovered from COVID-19. The sequenced sample consisted of PBMCs or T cells enriched from blood (not recorded which). The CDR3 nucleotides are TGTGCCAGCAGCTTGTCCCAGAGGACTGAAGCTTTCTTT. It yields the protein CASSLSQRTEAFF. Full variable domain (missing parts from reference TRBV7-6 and TRBJ1-1): GAGVSQSPRYKVTKRGQDVALRCDPISGHVSLYWYRQALGQGPEFLTYFNYEAQQDKSGLPNDRFSAERPEGSISTLTIQRTEQRDSAMYRCASSLSQRTEAFFGQGTRLTVV.